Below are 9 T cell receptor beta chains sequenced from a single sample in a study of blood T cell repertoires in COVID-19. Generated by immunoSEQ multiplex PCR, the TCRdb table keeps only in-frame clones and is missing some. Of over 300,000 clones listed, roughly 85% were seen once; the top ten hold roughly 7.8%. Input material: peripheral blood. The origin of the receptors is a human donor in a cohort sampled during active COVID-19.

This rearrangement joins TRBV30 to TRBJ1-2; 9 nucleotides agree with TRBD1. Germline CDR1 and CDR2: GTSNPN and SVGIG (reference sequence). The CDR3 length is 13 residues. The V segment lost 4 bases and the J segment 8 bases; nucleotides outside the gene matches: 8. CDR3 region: CAWTGTGIDGYTF. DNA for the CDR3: TGTGCCTGGACCGGGACAGGGATAGACGGCTACACCTTC.

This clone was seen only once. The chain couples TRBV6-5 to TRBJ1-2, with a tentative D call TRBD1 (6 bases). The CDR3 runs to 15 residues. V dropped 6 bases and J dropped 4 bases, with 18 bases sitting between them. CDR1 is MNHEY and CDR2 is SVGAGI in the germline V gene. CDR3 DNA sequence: TGTGCCAGCAGCCCCGGGGGGGCCCGGGGCTATGGCTACACCTTC. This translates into CASSPGGARGYGYTF.

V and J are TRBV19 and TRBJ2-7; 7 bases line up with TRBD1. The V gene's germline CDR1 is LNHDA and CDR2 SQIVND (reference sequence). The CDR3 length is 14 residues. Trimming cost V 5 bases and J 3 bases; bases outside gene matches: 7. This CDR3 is CASSGRDRDYEQYF. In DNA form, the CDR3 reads TGTGCCAGTAGTGGCCGGGACAGAGACTACGAGCAGTACTTC.

CDR3 nucleotides: TGTGCCAGCAAGCCCAGTCCAGGGGACACTGAAGCTTTCTTT. It translates to CASKPSPGDTEAFF. This chain connects TRBV7-2 to TRBJ1-1, with a weak D call TRBD1 (6 bases). The CDR3 totals 14 residues. Germline lookup yields CDR1 SGHTA and CDR2 FQGNSA. Trimming cost V 7 bases and J 3 bases, with 15 bases left between them.

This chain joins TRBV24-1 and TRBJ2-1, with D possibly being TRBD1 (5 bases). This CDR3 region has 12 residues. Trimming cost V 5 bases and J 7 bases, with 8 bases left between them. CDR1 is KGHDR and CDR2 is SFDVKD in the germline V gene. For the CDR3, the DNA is TGTGCCACCAGTGTACAGGAAAATGAGCAGTTCTTC. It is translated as CATSVQENEQFF.

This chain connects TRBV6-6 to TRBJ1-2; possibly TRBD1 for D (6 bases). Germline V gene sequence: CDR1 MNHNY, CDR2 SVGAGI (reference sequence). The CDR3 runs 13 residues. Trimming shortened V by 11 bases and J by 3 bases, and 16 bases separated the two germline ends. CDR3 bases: TGTGCCTCGTTGCGGGGGGGCGACTATGGCTACACCTTC. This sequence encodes CASLRGGDYGYTF.

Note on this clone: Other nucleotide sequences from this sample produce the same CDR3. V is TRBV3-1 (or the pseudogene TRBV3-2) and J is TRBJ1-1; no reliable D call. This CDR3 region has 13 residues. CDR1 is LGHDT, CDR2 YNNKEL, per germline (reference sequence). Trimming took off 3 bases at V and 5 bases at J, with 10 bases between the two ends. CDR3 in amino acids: CASSQERVTEAFF. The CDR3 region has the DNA TGTGCCAGCAGCCAGGAGAGGGTGACTGAAGCTTTCTTT.

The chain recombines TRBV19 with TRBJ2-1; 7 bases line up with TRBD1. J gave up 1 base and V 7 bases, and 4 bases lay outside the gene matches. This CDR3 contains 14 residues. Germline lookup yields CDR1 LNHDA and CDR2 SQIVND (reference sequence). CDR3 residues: CASNKDRSYNEQFF. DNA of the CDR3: TGTGCCAGTAACAAGGACAGGTCCTACAATGAGCAGTTCTTC.

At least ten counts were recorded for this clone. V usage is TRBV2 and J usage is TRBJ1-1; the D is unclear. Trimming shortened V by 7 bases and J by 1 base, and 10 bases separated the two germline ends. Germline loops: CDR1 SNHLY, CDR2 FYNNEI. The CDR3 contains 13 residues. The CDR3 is CASTPDWNTEAFF. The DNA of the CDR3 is TGTGCCAGCACCCCCGACTGGAACACTGAAGCTTTCTTT.